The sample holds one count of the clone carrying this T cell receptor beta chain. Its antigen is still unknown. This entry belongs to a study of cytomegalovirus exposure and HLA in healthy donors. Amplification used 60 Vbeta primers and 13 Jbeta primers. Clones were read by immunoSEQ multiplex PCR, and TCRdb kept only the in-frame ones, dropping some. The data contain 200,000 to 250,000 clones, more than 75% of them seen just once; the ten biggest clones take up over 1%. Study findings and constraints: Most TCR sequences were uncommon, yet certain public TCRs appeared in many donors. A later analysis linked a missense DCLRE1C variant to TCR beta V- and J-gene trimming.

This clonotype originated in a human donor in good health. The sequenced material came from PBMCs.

This CDR3 is CASSGSTGGLVGYTF. CDR3 in DNA: TGTGCCAGCAGTGGATCGACAGGGGGCTTAGTTGGCTACACCTTC. V is TRBV28 and J is TRBJ1-2; TRBD1 aligns across 10 bases. Germline trimming cut 5 bases from V and 7 bases from J; bases unmatched to any gene: 10. Germline V gene lookup returns CDR1 MDHEN and CDR2 SYDVKM. CDR3 length equals 15 residues.